These T cell receptor beta chains were read from a single sample in a study of T-cell reconstitution after alpha-beta-depleted transplantation in children. TCRdb reprocessed the PCR reads via MiXCR and lists one record per CDR3 protein. The profile shows just over 350,000 distinct CDR3 sequences, 13% of them singletons. Sequenced material: PBMCs, taken from the stem cell graft. The receptor source for this set is a human donor who donated a stem cell graft to a child with Fanconi anemia. Both conserved end residues are part of each CDR3. Each record gives: V gene, CDR3 protein.

TRBV20-1 | CSASNGYTF
TRBV12-3/TRBV12-4 | CASSLRDREYNEQFF
TRBV4-3 | CASSRRAGLAGGFNNEQFF
TRBV29-1 | CSVGEGYSNQPQHF
TRBV25-1 | CASSDLEETEAFF
TRBV3-1 | CASSQDPGPGELFF
TRBV12-3/TRBV12-4 | CASSNSGQGDTEAFF
TRBV5-1 | CASRRAGDYQETQYF
TRBV6-2/TRBV6-3 | CASSWQGVEPRDTQYF
TRBV20-1 | CSASPFGTPFDEQFF
TRBV7-9 | CASSHTETQYF
TRBV20-1 | CSASPGALSELFF
TRBV20-1 | CSARDLGQGGEQYF
TRBV6-5 | CASSYSGASHYYGYTF
TRBV5-1 | CASSSIGNTEAFF
TRBV20-1 | CSARRQLNTEAFF
TRBV11-2 | CASSPAGTGWETQYF
TRBV12-3/TRBV12-4 | CASSFHTDNEQFF
TRBV18 | CASSPNAAPPDTQYF
TRBV20-1 | CSARDTGSGPQHF
TRBV7-8 | CASSPSGQGLHQPQHF
TRBV4-2 | CASSQATGLRGYTF
TRBV20-1 | CSARETAISSYEQYF
TRBV28 | CASSSLESGESDEQFF
TRBV30 | CAWSDGAGGPTDTQYF
TRBV7-9 | CASSSGQGEGNTEAFF
TRBV20-1 | CSARKAGAPTDTQYF
TRBV7-8 | CASSRGGDQETQYF
TRBV25-1 | CASSFTGGYQETQYF
TRBV7-9 | CASSTSGRGANVLTF
TRBV20-1 | CSAPPADRDTGELFF
TRBV7-2 | CASSPSRGRELFF
TRBV4-3 | CASSRLKQVTGELFF
TRBV5-1 | CASSLSHGDTQYF
TRBV4-2 | CASSQVGAQETQYF
TRBV27 | CASSLWGGADNEQFF
TRBV5-1 | CASRGTARGNEKLFF